This TCR beta chain appears in the sequencing data of a study of blood T cell repertoires in COVID-19. Study details: T cells, B-cell-depleted T cells, or PBMCs supplied cDNA or gDNA.

This CDR3 region has 14 residues. Germline CDR1 is WNHNN and CDR2 is SYGVQD (reference sequence). V lost 11 bases and J 2 bases, leaving 18 bases between the germline ends. In the study's own analysis: The authors estimated nucleated cell counts from reference gene primer amplification. Assay: immunoSEQ multiplex PCR; the TCRdb copy retains only in-frame clones and omits some. From that table come the V and J calls and clone size; the DNA was used to work out D and trimming. The sample yields roughly 300,000 clones, less than 90% seen once. The V call is TRBV10-1, the J call TRBJ1-1; the D gene is possibly TRBD1 (6 bases). The clonotype was recovered from a woman between 25 and 40 years old with COVID-19, enrolled during active disease. Sequenced input: peripheral blood. The CDR3 bases are TGCGCCGGCCCGAGGAACAGGGTTAACACTGAAGCTTTCTTT. Translating gives CAGPRNRVNTEAFF.